This entry is about one T cell receptor (beta chain). Its recognized antigen is unknown. Base quality data are lacking; no much larger clone is found one base away. Based on the germline V gene (reference sequence), the CDR1 and CDR2 sequences are SGHAT and FQDESV. The germline ends are 14 bases apart after V is trimmed by 3 bases and J by 3 bases. The CDR3 spans 15 residues, from the cysteine through the phenylalanine. Only the CDR3 DNA stays, 45 bases, in frame from base 1. TCRbeta CDR3 regions were amplified from genomic DNA by means of the immunoSEQ Assay, a bias-controlled multiplex PCR. Per the original workflow: Within the assay, amplification of reference gene primers was used to estimate how many nucleated cells each sample contained. To quantify the absolute abundance of each unique TCRbeta CDR3 rearrangement, sequence reads were collapsed and filtered. For each sample, productive Simpson clonality was calculated as the square root of Simpson's diversity index over productive rearrangements. Entries here come from immuneACCESS through TCRdb and include only in-frame sequences with V and J called. Some clones fail to appear in such tables; in the studies checked, an unresolved V gene covers under half of the shortfall, and the cause of the remainder is unknown. The V and J calls and clone size are taken from that table; D and trimming were inferred from the DNA. Counted in this sample were some 380,000 clones; around 87% of them appeared once. Of the sample, under 1.5% is held by the ten largest clones.

This record belongs to a study of blood T cell repertoires in COVID-19 (dated by TCRdb to 2018 to 2020). Turning to the overall study: Samples from collaborators originated in the United States, Italy and Spain and spanned both the acute and convalescent phases of COVID-19. The material from the prospective study consisted of cDNA or gDNA derived from T cells, B-cell-depleted T cells, or PBMCs. Sample metadata almost always included a de-identified subject ID, COVID-19 status, age in years and sex. The repertoires were released in a freely available public database intended as a resource for research on the immune response to SARS-CoV-2. The samples were drawn from two sources: the first 160 participants of the ongoing ImmuneRACE study, and 1,200 or so subjects contributed by 6 global collaborators. Where HLA class I and class II types were available, the types were taken from metadata supplied by the sample provider, not from assay-based typing. Subjects who had been exposed to COVID-19, were actively infected with it, or had recovered from it provided the deeply sampled blood TCRbeta repertoires that made up the dataset.

Overall study outcomes, separate from this receptor: The amount of clinical and demographic metadata varied by source and participant and was provided uncurated.

In the prospective study, participants were roughly 18 to 100 years old, resided in 24 geographic areas of the United States, and were enrolled through a virtual design. Cohort assignment in the prospective study relied on participant-reported clinical history from a screening survey and a study questionnaire. For ImmuneRACE Cohort 3, a participant was defined as recovered based on two consecutive negative NP/OP PCR tests, clearance by a healthcare professional, or resolution of symptoms. Each participant in the prospective study had whole blood, serum and a nasopharyngeal or oropharyngeal swab collected by mobile phlebotomists. Additional blood draws and questionnaires over an approximately two-month period could optionally be provided by prospective study participants. Prospective study blood samples were shipped either frozen or at room temperature before DNA extraction.

The TCR sequence derives from a young man who had recovered from COVID-19. The rearranged segments are TRBV11-1 and TRBJ2-5, with TRBD2 tentatively as D gene (5 bases match). The sample consisted of PBMCs or T cells enriched from blood (not recorded which). The bases read TGTGCCAGCAGCTTGACCGGGAATTTCAAAGAGACCCAGTACTTC. Its protein is CASSLTGNFKETQYF.